A single sample gave rise to the 21 T cell receptor beta chains below, sequenced in a study of T cells in Graves' hyperthyroidism and ophthalmopathy. Amplified regions were TCR beta CDR3 sequences from RNA transcripts. HTBI primers were used for first-round RT-PCR of the TCR CDR3. Using its own MiXCR run on the multiplex PCR reads, TCRdb lists one record per CDR3 protein. The table records approximately 520,000 distinct CDR3 sequences, about 24% of them present only once. The source material was blood. The receptors shown here come from a woman in her twenties or thirties with Graves' ophthalmopathy.

This clonotype was observed at least ten times. The CDR3 protein is CASSDSTVETQYF. In DNA, the CDR3 is TGTGCCAGCAGCGACAGCACGGTGGAGACCCAGTACTTC. The chain employs TRBV11-2 and TRBJ2-5; a possible D gene is TRBD1 (5 bases). V lost 5 bases and J 5 bases, leaving 12 bases between the germline ends. The germline CDR1 and CDR2 sequences are SGHAT and FQNNGV. The CDR3 is 13 residues long. Complete variable domain (other parts from reference TRBV11-2 and TRBJ2-5): EAGVAQSPRYKIIEKRQSVAFWCNPISGHATLYWYQQILGQGPKLLIQFQNNGVVDDSQLPKDRFSAERLKGVDSTLKIQPAKLEDSAVYLCASSDSTVETQYFGPGTRLLVL.

This clonotype was picked up many times. The chain recombines TRBV15 with TRBJ1-2, with D tentatively TRBD1 (6 bases). V lost 7 bases, J lost 4 bases, and 19 bases lay in between. In germline, CDR1 is LNHNV, CDR2 YYDKDF (reference sequence). There are 15 residues in the CDR3. Here the CDR3 DNA reads TGTGCCACCACCCTGGATACGGGGGCCTCCTATGGCTACACCTTC. Amino acids: CATTLDTGASYGYTF. Full variable domain (rest looked up from reference TRBV15 and TRBJ1-2): DAMVIQNPRYQVTQFGKPVTLSCSQTLNHNVMYWYQQKSSQAPKLLFHYYDKDFNNEADTPDNFQSRRPNTSFCFLDIRSPGLGDTAMYLCATTLDTGASYGYTFGSGTRLTVV.

Notes on this clonotype: This CDR3 fails to terminate in the conserved phenylalanine or tryptophan, so it likely reflects a read error. V usage is TRBV2 and J usage is TRBJ1-3; no definite D call. The CDR3 loop spans 15 amino acids. Trimming took off 1 base at V and 0 bases at J, with 7 bases between the two ends. Germline V CDR1 and CDR2: SNHLY, FYNNEI. The CDR3 nucleotides read TGTGCCAGCAGTGAAGGAGTTCGCTCTGGAAACACCATATATTTG. It translates to CASSEGVRSGNTIYL.

The rearrangement links TRBV27 to TRBJ2-7; D ambiguous. Germline V CDR1 and CDR2: MNHEY, SMNVEV (reference sequence). The CDR3 is 14 amino acids. Trimming took off 2 bases at V and 2 bases at J, with 10 bases between the two ends. This chain's CDR3 is CASSLGPPTYEQYF. The CDR3 DNA sequence: TGTGCCAGCAGTTTAGGACCCCCAACCTACGAGCAGTACTTC.

This clonotype came up many times. The gene calls are TRBV11-1 and TRBJ1-4, with D tentatively TRBD1 (6 bases). The V gene lost 3 bases and the J gene lost 11 bases, with 22 bases spanning the gap. The CDR3 is 16 amino acids. In germline, CDR1 is SGHAT, CDR2 FQDESV (reference sequence). The CDR3 bases are TGTGCCAGCAGCTTGTTTAACTCGGGACAAGAAGGGAAACTGTTTTTT. It specifies CASSLFNSGQEGKLFF.

The V gene is TRBV6-1, the J gene TRBJ1-2; 9 nucleotides agree with TRBD1. The CDR3 spans 15 residues. Unmatched junction bases numbered 8, after V lost 2 bases and J lost 7 bases. CDR1 and CDR2 (germline): MNHNS, SASEGT. CDR3 sequence reads: CASSELNRGQGGYTF. The CDR3 nucleotides are TGTGCCAGCAGTGAACTCAACAGGGGGCAGGGTGGCTACACCTTC.

The V call is TRBV9, the J call TRBJ1-1, with unresolved D. Germline CDR1 is SGDLS and CDR2 is YYNGEE. This CDR3 has 16 amino acids. V lost 4 bases and J 4 bases, leaving 20 bases between the germline ends. The CDR3 loop is CASSSGPSGTGTEAFF. The DNA for the CDR3 is TGTGCCAGCAGCTCCGGACCGTCGGGAACCGGCACTGAAGCTTTCTTT.

In its sample, this clonotype was seen many times. The chain recombines TRBV7-3 with TRBJ1-2; D is possibly TRBD1 (5 bases). Germline assignment: CDR1 SGHTA and CDR2 FQGTGA. Between the trimmed V and J ends, which lost 2 bases and 5 bases, there was a span of 15 bases. CDR3 length: 15 residues. Here the CDR3 reads CASSLGSGPEYGYTF. CDR3 in DNA: TGTGCCAGCAGCTTAGGGTCGGGGCCAGAATATGGCTACACCTTC.

This clonotype was observed many times. The chain has TRBV5-1 and TRBJ2-5; 8 bases line up with TRBD1. The CDR3 has 15 residues. Trimming took 4 bases from V and 5 from J; bases not matched to a gene: 10. CDR1 and CDR2 (germline): SGHRS, YFSETQ. The CDR3 DNA follows: TGCGCCAGCAGCCCCTGGGCAGGACAGGGCGAGACCCAGTACTTC. As protein: CASSPWAGQGETQYF.

This clonotype was recorded at least ten times. This chain connects TRBV29-1 to TRBJ1-5, with 9 bases that match TRBD1. The ends lost 4 bases at V and 6 bases at J; junction bases unmatched: 4. CDR1 and CDR2 (germline): SQVTM, ANQGSEA. The CDR3 is made up of 13 amino acids. The CDR3 region is CSVGGQGGQPQHF. The CDR3 DNA sequence: TGCAGCGTTGGGGGACAGGGCGGTCAGCCCCAGCATTTT.

In its sample, this clonotype was seen many times. The chain combines TRBV6-1 with TRBJ1-1; D remains ambiguous. The germline V gene encodes CDR1 MNHNS and CDR2 SASEGT. This CDR3 spans 11 amino acids. V was trimmed by 8 bases and J by 1 base, leaving 5 bases between them. The CDR3 nucleotides are TGTGCCAGCGAAAGGAACACTGAAGCTTTCTTT. Translated, it gives CASERNTEAFF.

Ten or more counts support this clonotype. This rearrangement joins TRBV20-1 to TRBJ1-3, with no clear D. CDR1 and CDR2 from the germline V gene are DFQATT and SNEGSKA (reference sequence). Trimming removed 0 bases at V and 1 base at J, with 10 bases between. The CDR3 extends over 15 amino acids. CDR3 nucleotides: TGCAGTGCTAGAGATCAAGGGCAGTCTGGAAACACCATATATTTT. Its protein is CSARDQGQSGNTIYF.

The chain recombines TRBV12-3 or TRBV12-4 with TRBJ2-7; D might be TRBD1 (5 bases). With 3 bases removed from V and 5 bases from J, the gap between germline ends came to 11 bases. The CDR3 covers 13 residues. This chain's CDR3 is CASSFDSLNEQYF. Written as DNA, the CDR3 is TGTGCCAGCAGTTTCGACAGTCTAAACGAGCAGTACTTC.

Only a few counts were recorded for this clonotype. V usage is TRBV19 and J usage is TRBJ1-2, with D uncertain. CDR3 size: 17 residues. V lost 3 bases and J lost 1, with 18 bases in between. Germline-derived CDR1 and CDR2 are LNHDA and SQIVND (reference sequence). The CDR3 DNA follows: TGTGCCAGTAGTATCTCGCTGGCGCCTCAGGATAACTATGGCTACACCTTC. The encoded protein is CASSISLAPQDNYGYTF.

This rearrangement joins TRBV30 to TRBJ1-3, with TRBD1 matching over 10 bases. This CDR3 spans 14 amino acids. Trimming removed 2 bases from V and 6 bases from J; junction bases left unmatched: 4. From germline, CDR1 is GTSNPN and CDR2 SVGIG (reference sequence). DNA of the CDR3: TGTGCCTGGAGTTGGGACAGGGGATCAAACACCATATATTTT. This encodes CAWSWDRGSNTIYF.

This clonotype was seen at least ten times. The chain combines TRBV11-2 with TRBJ1-2, with D perhaps matching TRBD1 (5 bases). With 4 bases removed from V and 1 base from J, the gap between germline ends came to 13 bases. The CDR3 loop spans 15 amino acids. Germline CDR1 SGHAT, CDR2 FQNNGV. Written as DNA, the CDR3 is TGTGCCAGCAGCTCCAAAGGGAGGGGTAACTATGGCTACACCTTC. It yields the protein CASSSKGRGNYGYTF.

This clonotype was seen a handful of times. The chain has TRBV12-3 or TRBV12-4 and TRBJ2-2; 8 positions agree with TRBD2. The J segment lost 1 base and the V segment lost 8 bases, leaving 6 bases of the junction unmatched. CDR3 length: 15 residues. The CDR3 DNA is TGTGCCAGCCGCACGGCGGGAGGGAACACCGGGGAGCTGTTTTTT. This gives the protein CASRTAGGNTGELFF.

This clonotype came up many times. No conserved phenylalanine or tryptophan ends this CDR3, so it is likely a read error. This chain joins TRBV6-4 and TRBJ1-1; no reliable D call. The V gene lost 6 bases and the J gene lost 6 bases, with 8 bases spanning the gap. Germline CDR1 and CDR2: MRHNA and SNTAGT. The CDR3 has 11 residues. CDR3 coding DNA: TGTGCCAGCAGCCATCACCCTGAAGCTTTCTCT. Residues: CASSHHPEAFS.

This clonotype was seen ten or more times. This chain links TRBV28 with TRBJ2-7; D gene ambiguous. Germline V gives CDR1 MDHEN, CDR2 SYDVKM. The CDR3 is 12 residues long. Deletions cut 3 bases from V and 3 bases from J, with 6 bases between. DNA of the CDR3: TGTGCCAGCAGTTTCTCCCTCTACGAGCAGTACTTC. This encodes CASSFSLYEQYF.

This clonotype was observed at least ten times. The V call is TRBV19, the J call TRBJ1-1, with D maybe TRBD1 (5 bases). The germline V gene has CDR1 LNHDA and CDR2 SQIVND (reference sequence). V shed 2 bases and J shed 5 bases, with 15 bases lying between them. The CDR3 has 15 amino acids. CDR3 DNA: TGTGCCAGTAGTATATCCGGGCAGGGAGGAACTGAAGCTTTCTTT. As protein: CASSISGQGGTEAFF.

In its sample, this clonotype was seen many times. The chain links TRBV12-3 or TRBV12-4 to TRBJ2-7; 7 nucleotides agree with TRBD1. Trimming removed 4 bases from V and 0 bases from J; junction bases left unmatched: 0. This CDR3 comprises 13 residues. The CDR3 loop is CASSWTGSYEQYF. Written as DNA, the CDR3 is TGTGCCAGCAGTTGGACAGGCTCCTACGAGCAGTACTTC.